The following is a TCR beta chain sequence with its context. The CDR3 is 15 amino acids. After removal of 5 bases from V and 5 bases from J, the junction contained 9 bases not matched to a gene. Germline V CDR1 and CDR2: SGHRS, YFSETQ. TCRdb keeps only in-frame clones here, not all; method: immunoSEQ multiplex PCR. The sample carries about 110,000 clones, roughly 90% recorded once. The sample is drawn from a study of PD-L1 blockade in urothelial cancer. The overall study: Patients had received 0 to 3 prior chemotherapy regimens.

Regarding time point: peripheral blood 6 weeks after treatment start. The specimen was PBMCs, collected around atezolizumab (anti-PD-L1) treatment. V is TRBV5-1 and J is TRBJ1-1; 10 bases line up with TRBD1. The receptor was isolated from a man aged 60 to 75 with urothelial cancer. The CDR3 coding sequence is TGCGCCAGCAGAGACAGACAGGGGGCTAATACTGAAGCTTTCTTT. Protein product: CASRDRQGANTEAFF.